This T cell receptor beta chain came from a study of identical twins. Study-level results: Abundant cord blood beta clonotypes carried fewer insertions; memory repertoires showed none. Excess sharing between twins was weaker in beta out-of-frame sequences.

Through template switching, a universal primer site was introduced, and the cDNA contained unique molecular identifiers. MiXCR, applied by TCRdb to the 5' RACE reads, yields one record per CDR3 protein. The sample carries approximately 600,000 distinct CDR3 sequences, roughly 7.2% recorded once. Trimming took 3 bases from V and 0 from J, leaving 25 bases between them. The CDR3 sequence is 20 residues long. A word on this clonotype: The target antigen is unknown.

These data also formed part of another study, on yellow fever vaccine responses in identical twins. From that paper: Twins' T cell vaccine responses reportedly looked partly convergent, partly personalized.

V gene TRBV12-3 or TRBV12-4 combines with J gene TRBJ2-3, with D possibly being TRBD2 (6 bases). This clonotype originated in a woman aged 18 to 35 in good health. The specimen sequenced was PBMCs. The CDR3: CASSFFLLGDGGESTDTQYF. The CDR3 nucleotides read TGTGCCAGCAGTTTTTTTCTATTAGGGGATGGCGGGGAAAGCACAGATACGCAGTATTTT.